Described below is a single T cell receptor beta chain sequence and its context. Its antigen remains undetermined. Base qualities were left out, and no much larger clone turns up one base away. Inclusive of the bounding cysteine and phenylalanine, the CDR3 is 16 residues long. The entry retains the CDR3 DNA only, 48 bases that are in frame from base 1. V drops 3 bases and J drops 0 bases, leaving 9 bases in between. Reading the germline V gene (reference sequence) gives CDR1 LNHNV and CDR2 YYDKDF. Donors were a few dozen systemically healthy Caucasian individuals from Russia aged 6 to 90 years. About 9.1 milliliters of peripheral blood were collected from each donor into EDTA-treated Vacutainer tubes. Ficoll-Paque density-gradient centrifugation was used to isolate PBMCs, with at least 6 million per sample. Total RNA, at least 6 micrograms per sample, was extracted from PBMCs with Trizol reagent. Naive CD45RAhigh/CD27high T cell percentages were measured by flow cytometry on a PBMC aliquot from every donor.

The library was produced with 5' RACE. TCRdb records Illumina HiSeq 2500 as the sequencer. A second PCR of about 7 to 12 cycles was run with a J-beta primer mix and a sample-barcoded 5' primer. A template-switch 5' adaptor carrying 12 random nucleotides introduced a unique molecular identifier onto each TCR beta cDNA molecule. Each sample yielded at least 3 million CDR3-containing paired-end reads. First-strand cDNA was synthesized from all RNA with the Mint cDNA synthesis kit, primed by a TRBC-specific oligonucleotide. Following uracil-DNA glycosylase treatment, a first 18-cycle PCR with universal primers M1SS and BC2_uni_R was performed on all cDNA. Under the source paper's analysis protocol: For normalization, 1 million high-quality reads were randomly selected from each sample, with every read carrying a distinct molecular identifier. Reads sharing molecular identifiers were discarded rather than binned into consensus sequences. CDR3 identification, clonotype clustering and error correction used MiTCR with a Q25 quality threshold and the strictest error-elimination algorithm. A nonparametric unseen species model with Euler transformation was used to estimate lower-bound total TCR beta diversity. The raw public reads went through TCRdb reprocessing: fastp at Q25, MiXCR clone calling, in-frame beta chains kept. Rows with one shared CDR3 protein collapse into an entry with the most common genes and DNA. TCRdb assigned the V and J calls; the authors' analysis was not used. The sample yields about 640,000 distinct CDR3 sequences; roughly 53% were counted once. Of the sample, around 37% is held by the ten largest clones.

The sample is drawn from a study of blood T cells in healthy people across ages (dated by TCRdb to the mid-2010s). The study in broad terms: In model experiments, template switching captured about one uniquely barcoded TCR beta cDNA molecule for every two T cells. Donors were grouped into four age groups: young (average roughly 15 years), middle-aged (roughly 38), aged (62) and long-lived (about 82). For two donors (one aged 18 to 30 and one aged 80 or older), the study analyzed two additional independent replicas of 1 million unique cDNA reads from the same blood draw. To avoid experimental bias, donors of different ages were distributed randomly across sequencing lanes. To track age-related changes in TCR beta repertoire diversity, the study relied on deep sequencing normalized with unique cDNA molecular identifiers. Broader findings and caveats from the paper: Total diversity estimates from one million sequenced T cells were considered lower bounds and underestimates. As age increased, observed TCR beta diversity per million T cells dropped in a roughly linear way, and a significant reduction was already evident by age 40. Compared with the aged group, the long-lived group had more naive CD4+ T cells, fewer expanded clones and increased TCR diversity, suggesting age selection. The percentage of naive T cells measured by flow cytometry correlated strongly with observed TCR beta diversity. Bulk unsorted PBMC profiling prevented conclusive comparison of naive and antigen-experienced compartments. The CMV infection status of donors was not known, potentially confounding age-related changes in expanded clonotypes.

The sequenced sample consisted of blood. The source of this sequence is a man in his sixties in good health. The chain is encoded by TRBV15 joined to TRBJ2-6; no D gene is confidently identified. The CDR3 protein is CATSSEFRSGANVLTF. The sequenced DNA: TGTGCCACCAGCAGTGAGTTCCGCTCTGGGGCCAACGTCCTGACTTTC. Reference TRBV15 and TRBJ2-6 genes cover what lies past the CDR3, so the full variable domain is DAMVIQNPRYQVTQFGKPVTLSCSQTLNHNVMYWYQQKSSQAPKLLFHYYDKDFNNEADTPDNFQSRRPNTSFCFLDIRSPGLGDTAMYLCATSSEFRSGANVLTFGAGSRLTVL.